This record covers a single TCR beta chain. This sample was taken from a study of blood T cell repertoires in COVID-19. Study in general: Material from acute and convalescent COVID-19 was sourced from the United States, Italy and Spain. T cells, B-cell-depleted T cells, or PBMCs provided the cDNA or gDNA that served as material.

Sequenced by immunoSEQ multiplex PCR; TCRdb stores in-frame clones only, minus some. The sample has around 200,000 clones; about nine tenths are singletons. V lost 1 base to trimming and J lost 1 base, with 13 bases between them. This CDR3 contains 16 residues. CDR1 LGHDT and CDR2 YNNKEL come from the germline V gene (reference sequence). V is TRBV3-1 (or the pseudogene TRBV3-2) and J is TRBJ2-5; the D gene is possibly TRBD1 (6 bases). The sample was PBMCs or T cells enriched from blood (not recorded which). The TCR was taken from a young man who had recovered from COVID-19. CDR3 in amino acids: CASSQAGEGTQETQYF. In nucleotides, the CDR3 is TGTGCCAGCAGCCAAGCAGGGGAAGGGACCCAAGAGACCCAGTACTTC.